This TCR beta chain comes out of a study of T cells in Graves' hyperthyroidism and ophthalmopathy. For Graves' hyperthyroidism to be stable, ophthalmopathy could not progress within 18 months. Subjects aged 18 to 65 presented with newly diagnosed hyperthyroidism of less than 2 months' duration. This clonotype was observed many times. As yet, its antigen is unknown. Findings and limits, study-wide: Most clonotypes expanded in the thyroid (above 0.001) were also present in blood. Ophthalmopathy onset followed model prediction by a median roughly 6.5 months.

Amplified regions were TCR beta CDR3 sequences from RNA transcripts. The study used the HTBI primer set for a first-round RT-PCR of the TCR CDR3. Via MiXCR, TCRdb re-called the multiplex PCR reads, giving one row per CDR3 protein. The profile shows roughly 740,000 distinct CDR3 sequences, 16% of them singletons. The V gene's germline CDR1 is MDHEN and CDR2 SYDVKM. The CDR3 runs to 14 residues. V shed 5 bases and J shed 12 bases, with 20 bases lying between them. The origin of this receptor is a man aged 18-30 years with Graves' hyperthyroidism. The sequencing sample was made of blood. This chain links TRBV28 with TRBJ2-1, with D possibly called TRBD1 or TRBD2 (6 bases each). The CDR3 is CASSGGPGAGGQFF. The CDR3 nucleotides are TGTGCCAGCAGTGGGGGACCGGGGGCCGGGGGGCAGTTCTTC.